Here is one TCR beta chain with its context. Its antigen is unknown. This specimen belongs to a study of cytomegalovirus exposure and HLA in healthy donors. Overall study context: In terms of ancestry, the Caucasian-associated cluster contained roughly 80% of the roughly 400 genotyped donors. Study observations and caveats: Highest at DRB1 and lowest at HLA-C, TCR association rates differed among HLA loci in a later analysis.

V was clipped by 5 bases and J by 10 bases; unmatched bases: 12. This CDR3 has 15 residues. From germline, CDR1 is LNHDA and CDR2 SQIVND (reference sequence). The PCR was carried out with 60 Vbeta primers and 13 Jbeta primers. TCRdb keeps only in-frame clones here, not all; method: immunoSEQ multiplex PCR. The table lists about 230,000 clones, about 88% of them singletons. Each of the donors was a healthy bone marrow donor. The chain uses TRBV19 and TRBJ2-1; 9 nucleotides match TRBD1. The origin of this receptor is a girl aged 2-15 years in good health and CMV-seronegative. The sample comprised PBMCs. CDR3 region: CASSPGTGNAMEQFF. The DNA of the CDR3 is TGTGCCAGTAGTCCCGGGACAGGGAATGCGATGGAGCAGTTCTTC.